This TCR beta chain was profiled in a study of CD8+CD57+ T cells in acquired aplastic anemia. Looking at the study overall: Read counts for CD4+ cells (from healthy donors) averaged roughly 11 million. Regarding the study as a whole: CD8+ Simpson's diversity in patients was not significantly different from that in controls. Common to patients and controls were 25 to 30 CD8+ CDR3 sequences.

With regard to this clonotype: Its antigen is not known.

Genomic DNA constituted the template upon which TCR beta VDJ and CDR3 profiling was performed. From the reads, TCRdb called clonotypes with MiXCR, one entry per CDR3 protein. The sample has roughly 420,000 distinct CDR3 sequences, 55% to 75% seen once. Germline V gene lookup returns CDR1 MGHDK and CDR2 SYGVNS. There are 20 residues in the CDR3. The V gene end was trimmed by 5 bases and the J gene end by 1 base; junction bases not matched to a gene: 17. V and J are TRBV25-1 and TRBJ1-5, with 10 bases lining up with TRBD1. The sample taken for sequencing was sorted CD4+, CD8+, or CD8+CD57+ T cells (not recorded which) from PBMCs. The TCR sequence derives from a human donor in good health, serving as a control. CDR3 protein: CASSKGARDRGSISNQPQHF. CDR3 DNA: TGTGCCAGCAGTAAGGGGGCCCGGGACAGGGGCTCGATCAGCAATCAGCCCCAGCATTTT.